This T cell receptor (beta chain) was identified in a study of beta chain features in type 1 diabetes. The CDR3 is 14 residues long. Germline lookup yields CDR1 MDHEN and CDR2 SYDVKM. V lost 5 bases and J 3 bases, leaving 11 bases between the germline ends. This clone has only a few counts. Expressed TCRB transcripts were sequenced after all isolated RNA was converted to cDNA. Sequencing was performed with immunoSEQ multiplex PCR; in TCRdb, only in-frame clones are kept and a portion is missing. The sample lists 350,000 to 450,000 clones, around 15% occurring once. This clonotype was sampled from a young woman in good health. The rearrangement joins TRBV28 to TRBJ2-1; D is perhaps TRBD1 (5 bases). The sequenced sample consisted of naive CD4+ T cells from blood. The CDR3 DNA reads TGTGCCAGCAGTCCCTGGGGCAGCTACAATGAGCAGTTCTTC. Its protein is CASSPWGSYNEQFF.